The 12 T cell receptor beta chains given below trace back to one sample, sequenced in a study of neoadjuvant anti-PD-1 for oral cavity cancer. Data came from immunoSEQ multiplex PCR; TCRdb stores just in-frame clones and leaves some out. The sample lists some 15,000 clones, 30% to 45% occurring once. As for time point: after neoadjuvant nivolumab, at surgical resection. The sample consisted of tumor tissue, taken after nivolumab (anti-PD-1) treatment. These receptors were obtained from a person aged 35-79 years with oral cavity squamous cell carcinoma.

The chain's CDR3 is CASSYSRGVTGELFF. The CDR3 DNA follows: TGTGCCAGCAGTTACTCGAGGGGAGTCACCGGGGAGCTGTTTTTT. V and J are TRBV6-5 and TRBJ2-2; D possibly uses TRBD1 or TRBD2 (5 bases each). The length of the CDR3 is 15 residues. Between the trimmed V and J ends, which lost 0 bases and 4 bases, there was a span of 9 bases. CDR1 and CDR2 (germline): MNHEY, SVGAGI.

The gene calls are TRBV5-1 and TRBJ2-5; D not certain. Looked up from germline, CDR1 is SGHRS and CDR2 is YFSETQ. The CDR3 is 13 residues long. The V gene lost 5 bases and the J gene lost 5 bases, with 13 bases spanning the gap. The CDR3 is CASRPMGYETQYF. For the CDR3, the DNA is TGCGCCAGCAGGCCAATGGGGTATGAGACCCAGTACTTC.

The chain is built from TRBV10-2 and TRBJ2-6; no clear D. Germline values: CDR1 WSHSY, CDR2 SAAADI. Trimming removed 6 bases at V and 2 bases at J, with 2 bases between. The CDR3 is 12 residues long. CDR3 protein: CASSTGANVLTF. CDR3 nucleotides: TGCGCCAGCAGCACTGGGGCCAACGTCCTGACTTTC.

This sequence joins TRBV7-8 and TRBJ2-2, with 9 bases fitting TRBD2. Germline values: CDR1 SGHVS, CDR2 FQNEAQ. The CDR3 runs to 19 residues. V was pared by 2 bases and J by 3 bases, with 13 bases of the junction left unmatched. The CDR3 DNA is TGTGCCAGCAGCTTAAAGCGCGGCGGGGGGGCTTCTTACACCGGGGAGCTGTTTTTT. It specifies CASSLKRGGGASYTGELFF. The full variable domain, its missing parts supplied by reference TRBV7-8 and TRBJ2-2, is GAGVSQSPRYKVAKRGQDVALRCDPISGHVSLFWYQQALGQGPEFLTYFQNEAQLDKSGLPSDRFFAERPEGSVSTLKIQRTQQEDSAVYLCASSLKRGGGASYTGELFFGEGSRLTVL.

This clone has more than one count but fewer than ten. J is TRBJ1-6 and V is TRBV6-1, with TRBD1 identical over 9 bases. The trim removed 5 bases at V and 14 bases at J, leaving 10 bases unmatched. Germline assignment: CDR1 MNHNS and CDR2 SASEGT. This CDR3 contains 14 residues. CDR3 nucleotide sequence: TGTGCCAGCAGTATAGAGGGACAGGGATTATCCCTCCACTTT. It codes for CASSIEGQGLSLHF.

The chain uses TRBV27 and TRBJ1-5; the match to TRBD1 covers 7 bases. CDR1 is MNHEY, CDR2 SMNVEV, per germline (reference sequence). This CDR3 comprises 15 residues. V shed 6 bases, J shed 2 bases, and the junction held 7 bases outside the gene matches. In DNA, the CDR3 is TGTGCCAGCAGGGGTTCCGGGACAGGCAATCAGCCCCAGCATTTT. Amino acids: CASRGSGTGNQPQHF.

This clone was found a few times. The gene calls are TRBV18 and TRBJ1-2, with unresolved D. From germline, CDR1 is KGHSH and CDR2 LQKENI. V dropped 3 bases and J dropped 0 bases, with 11 bases sitting between them. This CDR3 is 15 amino acids long. The CDR3 region has the DNA TGTGCCAGCTCACCGGTGGGCCCTCCTAACTATGGCTACACCTTC. Translation: CASSPVGPPNYGYTF.

The gene calls are TRBV7-2 and TRBJ1-1; the D is unclear. From germline, CDR1 is SGHTA and CDR2 FQGNSA. Trimming removed 1 base at V and 3 bases at J, with 12 bases between. The CDR3 contains 15 residues. The CDR3 loop reads CASSLVAGSYTEAFF. In DNA, the CDR3 is TGTGCCAGCAGCTTAGTTGCGGGGTCGTACACTGAAGCTTTCTTT.

This clone was seen more than once but under ten times. The V gene is TRBV9, the J gene TRBJ1-2; 9 bases are a match to TRBD1. The V segment lost 0 bases and the J segment 7 bases; nucleotides outside the gene matches: 4. The CDR3 is 14 residues long. In germline, CDR1 is SGDLS, CDR2 YYNGEE. The CDR3 protein is CASSVATGGTGYTF. CDR3 bases: TGTGCCAGCAGCGTAGCCACAGGGGGCACTGGCTACACCTTC.

For this clone: Germline is not matched at one junction end, which may reflect a read error. V and J are TRBV7-9 and TRBJ1-1, with D perhaps matching TRBD1 (5 bases). This CDR3 spans 14 amino acids. Germline CDR1 is SEHNR and CDR2 is FQNEAQ (reference sequence). Here the CDR3 DNA reads TGCGCCAGCAGCCCAAGGCAGGGTGGGACTGAAGCTTTCTTT. Amino acids: CASSPRQGGTEAFF.

J is TRBJ2-3 and V is TRBV9; 7 bases map to TRBD2. V lost 4 bases to trimming and J lost 4 bases; unmatched junction nucleotides: 6. Germline V gene data show CDR1 as SGDLS and CDR2 as YYNGEE. This CDR3 has 14 amino acids. In DNA, the CDR3 is TGTGCCAGCAGCATCGGGACTAAGGCAGATACGCAGTATTTT. Encoded protein: CASSIGTKADTQYF.

This clone was recorded only once. The rearrangement joins TRBV6-4 to TRBJ1-1; D is possibly TRBD1 (6 bases). V was clipped by 5 bases and J by 3 bases, with 10 bases between them. CDR3 size: 13 residues. Germline V CDR1 and CDR2: MRHNA, SNTAGT. The CDR3 spells CASSSGGHTEAFF. DNA for the CDR3: TGTGCCAGCAGTTCCGGGGGGCACACTGAAGCTTTCTTT.